In its sample, the clone carrying this TCR beta chain was seen once. The target antigen is unknown. It was the roughly 130-subject validation cohort, separate from the approximately 620-subject first cohort, to which the donors belonged. This sample was taken from a study of cytomegalovirus exposure and HLA in healthy donors. Sequencing was performed with immunoSEQ multiplex PCR; in TCRdb, only in-frame clones are kept and a portion is missing. The sample lists 150,000 to 200,000 clones, approximately 86% occurring once. The study, taken as a whole, reports: Within the 130 or so validation repertoires, first-cohort TCR clusters tended to co-occur, according to a later analysis. The authors confirmed in vitro that three CMV-associated chains were specific for CMV antigens. Cytomegalovirus-associated status was assigned to some 160 TCR beta chains.

The sequence was collected from a man aged 25 to 40 in good health and CMV-seropositive. The sequenced sample was PBMCs.

CDR3: CASSARLAGPQHGDTQYF. CDR3 DNA sequence: TGTGCCAGCAGTGCGCGACTAGCGGGGCCGCAGCATGGAGATACGCAGTATTTT. V is TRBV2 and J is TRBJ2-3; TRBD2 matches 11 bases. There are 18 residues in the CDR3. The J segment lost 5 bases and the V segment lost 4 bases, leaving 14 bases of the junction unmatched. Germline V gene data show CDR1 as SNHLY and CDR2 as FYNNEI.